The sequence of this T cell receptor (beta chain) was determined in a study of cytomegalovirus exposure and HLA in healthy donors. Study conclusions and caveats: Researchers catalogued over 150 TCR beta chains as cytomegalovirus-associated.

Points on this clone: Its specificity is unknown.

PCR employed 60 Vbeta and 13 Jbeta primers. Clones were sequenced by immunoSEQ multiplex PCR, and TCRdb holds only the in-frame ones, with some missing. In the table there are fewer than 150,000 clones, 75% to 90% of which are singletons. Trimming cost V 4 bases and J 6 bases; bases outside gene matches: 7. CDR3 length: 16 residues. Germline V gene sequence: CDR1 SGHRS, CDR2 YFSETQ. Sequencing input: PBMCs. The chain couples TRBV5-1 to TRBJ2-1, with 13 bases matching TRBD2. The clonotype originates from a female donor in good health and CMV-seronegative. Here the CDR3 DNA reads TGCGCCAGCAGCAAGGGACTAGCGGGGTCCGGCAATGAGCAGTTCTTC. Its translation: CASSKGLAGSGNEQFF. The whole variable domain, remainder taken from reference TRBV5-1 and TRBJ2-1, is KAGVTQTPRYLIKTRGQQVTLSCSPISGHRSVSWYQQTPGQGLQFLFEYFSETQRNKGNFPGRFSGRQFSNSRSEMNVSTLELGDSALYLCASSKGLAGSGNEQFFGPGTRLTVL.